These 30 T cell receptor beta chains came from one sample sequenced in a study of human T cells and chemical hapten exposure. Noted time point: patch test 1, 2 weeks after DPC sensitization. Treatment specified: therapeutic diphenylcyclopropenone sensitization with weekly scalp DPC. It was unfractionated whole blood from which total RNA was extracted. TCRdb reanalysed the RACE reads using MiXCR and keeps one entry per CDR3 protein. The profile shows some 41,000 distinct CDR3 sequences, about 4% of them singletons. The source was whole blood, collected in connection with sensitization to the hapten diphenylcyclopropenone (DPC). These receptors all stem from a man in his fifties or sixties with alopecia areata. Some clones in this sample may be carry-over from other donors' samples.

This clonotype has at least ten counts. The chain combines TRBV28 with TRBJ2-5; 8 bases align to TRBD2. The CDR3 spans 14 residues. The trim removed 5 bases at V and 1 base at J, leaving 3 bases unmatched. The germline CDR1 and CDR2 sequences are MDHEN and SYDVKM. In DNA form, the CDR3 reads TGTGCCAGCAGTGATAGCGGGACCCAAGAGACCCAGTACTTC. It encodes CASSDSGTQETQYF.

This clonotype was detected a few times. This chain links TRBV12-3 or TRBV12-4 with TRBJ1-3, with TRBD1 as a possible D gene (6 bases). The CDR3 totals 13 residues. The V and J ends lost 5 bases and 4 bases respectively, with 9 bases between them. The chain's CDR3 is CASSGQIGNTIYF. For the CDR3, the DNA is TGTGCCAGCAGTGGACAGATCGGAAACACCATATATTTT.

This clonotype showed up just a few times. The chain has TRBV18 and TRBJ2-3; 9 nucleotides match TRBD2. The germline CDR1 and CDR2 sequences are KGHSH and LQKENI. CDR3 length: 16 amino acids. The ends lost 2 bases at V and 6 bases at J; junction bases unmatched: 9. The CDR3 protein is CASSPDSLAGTDTQYF. The CDR3, as DNA: TGTGCCAGCTCACCAGATAGTCTAGCGGGAACGGATACGCAGTATTTT.

In its sample, this clonotype was seen many times. The V and J genes are TRBV2 and TRBJ2-5; D might be TRBD1 (5 bases). The V and J ends lost 4 bases and 4 bases respectively, with 7 bases between them. Germline CDR1 is SNHLY and CDR2 is FYNNEI. This CDR3 comprises 12 residues. CDR3 sequence reads: CASSVGAETQYF. DNA for the CDR3: TGTGCCAGCAGTGTTGGGGCAGAGACCCAGTACTTC.

The genes are TRBV11-2 and TRBJ2-2, with unresolved D. The germline V and J ends were trimmed by 5 bases and 0 bases, with 13 bases remaining between them. The length of the CDR3 is 16 residues. Germline V gives CDR1 SGHAT, CDR2 FQNNGV. The CDR3 here is CASSLGLLTNTGELFF. The CDR3 nucleotides read TGTGCCAGCAGCCTGGGCCTCCTGACGAACACCGGGGAGCTGTTTTTT.

The table lists this clonotype with many counts. The chain employs TRBV6-5 and TRBJ2-1; the match to TRBD1 covers 7 bases. CDR3 length: 14 residues. V lost 2 bases, J lost 5 bases, and 3 bases stayed unmatched. Germline loops: CDR1 MNHEY, CDR2 SVGAGI. This chain's CDR3 is CASSYRGPDNEQFF. The CDR3 DNA reads TGTGCCAGCAGTTACAGGGGGCCGGACAATGAGCAGTTCTTC.

This rearrangement joins TRBV3-1 to TRBJ2-2, with D possibly being TRBD2 (5 bases). CDR1 and CDR2 from the germline V gene are LGHDT and YNNKEL (reference sequence). V dropped 2 bases and J dropped 7 bases, with 17 bases sitting between them. The CDR3 runs to 16 residues. The DNA of the CDR3 is TGTGCCAGCAGCCAATTACTGGGAGCATTTAACGGGGAGCTGTTTTTT. It is translated as CASSQLLGAFNGELFF.

At least ten counts were recorded for this clonotype. The chain uses TRBV9 and TRBJ1-2, with D tentatively TRBD1 (5 bases). CDR1 and CDR2 from the germline V gene are SGDLS and YYNGEE. The V end lost 7 bases, the J end lost 4 bases, and 14 bases lay between the germline ends. The length of the CDR3 is 13 residues. CDR3 in DNA: TGTGCCAGCGGCTACCCCGGGGGCTATGGCTACACCTTC. Amino acid sequence: CASGYPGGYGYTF.

CDR3: CSATSSANQPQHF. The CDR3 coding sequence is TGCAGTGCTACCAGTTCTGCAAATCAGCCCCAGCATTTT. The V and J genes are TRBV20-1 and TRBJ1-5; no clear D. Germline CDR1 is DFQATT and CDR2 is SNEGSKA (reference sequence). V was clipped by 4 bases and J by 4 bases, with 11 bases between them. The CDR3 sequence is 13 residues long.

This clonotype was counted at least ten times. The chain is built from TRBV4-1 and TRBJ2-2, with D perhaps matching TRBD1 (6 bases). Germline CDR1 and CDR2: MGHRA and YSYEKL. The CDR3 has 15 amino acids. V dropped 1 base and J dropped 4 bases, with 10 bases sitting between them. The CDR3 is CASSQGGPTTGELFF. The CDR3 region has the DNA TGCGCCAGCAGCCAAGGGGGGCCGACCACCGGGGAGCTGTTTTTT.

This clonotype was found many times. This chain joins TRBV30 and TRBJ2-7; the D call may be TRBD1 or TRBD2 (6 bases each). Trimming left V 4 bases short and J 6 bases short, with 10 bases between. This CDR3 spans 11 amino acids. CDR1 and CDR2 (germline): GTSNPN, SVGIG (reference sequence). This CDR3 is CAWMGGGEQYF. In DNA, the CDR3 is TGTGCCTGGATGGGGGGCGGCGAGCAGTACTTC.

This clonotype occurred many times. The genes are TRBV3-1 and TRBJ2-5; no clear D. CDR1 is LGHDT, CDR2 YNNKEL, per germline (reference sequence). This CDR3 comprises 12 residues. With 3 bases removed from V and 2 bases from J, the gap between germline ends came to 4 bases. DNA of the CDR3: TGTGCCAGCAGCCATCTACAAGAGACCCAGTACTTC. Protein: CASSHLQETQYF.

This clonotype came up a few times. This chain connects TRBV6-2 or TRBV6-3 to TRBJ2-6, with D perhaps TRBD1 or TRBD2 (5 bases each). The CDR3 covers 18 residues. Trimming cost V 4 bases and J 4 bases, with 20 bases left between them. The germline CDR1 and CDR2 sequences are MNHEY and SVGEGT. CDR3 loop: CASSSGALGSTGANVLTF. CDR3 DNA: TGTGCCAGCAGTTCCGGGGCTCTCGGCAGCACGGGGGCCAACGTCCTGACTTTC.

The chain has TRBV3-1 and TRBJ1-5, with no clear D. Trimming pared 1 base from V and 6 bases from J, leaving 13 bases between. CDR1 and CDR2 from the germline V gene are LGHDT and YNNKEL (reference sequence). The CDR3 contains 15 residues. The CDR3 bases are TGTGCCAGCAGCCAAGGTCCAGAAGGTTTTCAGCCCCAGCATTTT. This codes for CASSQGPEGFQPQHF.

This clonotype was seen more than once but under ten times. The J gene is TRBJ1-1, the V gene TRBV10-3; 9 bases line up with TRBD1. The ends lost 1 base at V and 5 bases at J; junction bases unmatched: 5. The CDR3 totals 15 residues. Germline V gene data show CDR1 as ENHRY and CDR2 as SYGVKD. CDR3 nucleotide sequence: TGTGCCATCAGTGAGTGGACAGGGGAATCTACTGAAGCTTTCTTT. This sequence encodes CAISEWTGESTEAFF.

This clonotype was recorded at least ten times. This chain's CDR3 is CASSQGASYEQYF. The CDR3 bases are TGTGCCAGCAGCCAAGGTGCCAGCTACGAGCAGTACTTC. The chain links TRBV3-1 to TRBJ2-7; no clear D. V shed 1 base and J shed 3 bases, with 7 bases lying between them. CDR1 LGHDT and CDR2 YNNKEL come from the germline V gene (reference sequence). The CDR3 has 13 residues.

This clonotype was detected only a few times. The genes are TRBV5-1 and TRBJ2-7; tentatively, D is TRBD1 (6 bases). The CDR3 consists of 17 residues. Germline lookup yields CDR1 SGHRS and CDR2 YFSETQ. With 2 bases removed from V and 0 bases from J, the gap between germline ends came to 18 bases. CDR3 region: CASSFGRGLGDSYEQYF. CDR3 nucleotide sequence: TGCGCCAGCAGCTTCGGCAGGGGCTTGGGTGACTCCTACGAGCAGTACTTC. Supplemented by reference TRBV5-1 and TRBJ2-7, the full variable domain reads KAGVTQTPRYLIKTRGQQVTLSCSPISGHRSVSWYQQTPGQGLQFLFEYFSETQRNKGNFPGRFSGRQFSNSRSEMNVSTLELGDSALYLCASSFGRGLGDSYEQYFGPGTRLTVT.

This clonotype showed up many times. The J gene is TRBJ2-7, the V gene TRBV29-1, with a possible D match to TRBD1 (6 bases). The CDR3 has 12 residues. The germline gives CDR1 SQVTM, CDR2 ANQGSEA. Trimming shortened V by 7 bases and J by 7 bases, and 17 bases separated the two germline ends. In DNA, the CDR3 is TGCAGCGGGACAGACCGTGTGGGGGAGCAGTACTTC. This encodes CSGTDRVGEQYF.

The chain combines TRBV20-1 with TRBJ2-3; 7 bases are shared with TRBD2. This CDR3 has 14 amino acids. Germline assignment: CDR1 DFQATT and CDR2 SNEGSKA (reference sequence). After removal of 7 bases from V and 2 bases from J, the junction contained 9 bases not matched to a gene. In nucleotides, the CDR3 is TGCAGTGTCCTAGCGGTAGCCCCCACAGATACGCAGTATTTT. It translates to CSVLAVAPTDTQYF.

The sample holds many counts of this clonotype. The rearrangement links TRBV7-2 to TRBJ1-3; the match to TRBD1 covers 7 bases. Trimming removed 4 bases from V and 3 bases from J; junction bases left unmatched: 6. The CDR3 totals 15 residues. Germline assignment: CDR1 SGHTA and CDR2 FQGNSA. CDR3 nucleotide sequence: TGTGCCAGCAGCTCTTCAGGGGGTGGTGGAAACACCATATATTTT. As protein: CASSSSGGGGNTIYF.

This clonotype was detected ten times or more. The chain recombines TRBV10-1 with TRBJ2-1; D possibly corresponds to TRBD2 (6 bases). CDR1 WNHNN and CDR2 SYGVQD come from the germline V gene (reference sequence). The V end lost 4 bases, the J end lost 7 bases, and 14 bases lay between the germline ends. The CDR3 is 14 residues long. DNA for the CDR3: TGCGCCAGCAGTGCGGACCAGGAGGGTAATGAGCAGTTCTTC. Translation: CASSADQEGNEQFF.

Note on this clonotype: A much larger clone lies a single base off, so this may be a read error. V gene TRBV6-1 combines with J gene TRBJ1-2, with TRBD1 identical over 7 bases. In germline, CDR1 is MNHNS, CDR2 SASEGT. The CDR3 is made up of 13 amino acids. CDR3 in DNA: TGTGCCAGCAGTGTTGGAGGCGAAGGGGGCTGCACCTTC. Its protein product is CASSVGGEGGCTF.

This clonotype was detected a few times. A junction end diverges from the germline sequence, so it may reflect a read error. The J gene is TRBJ1-1, the V gene TRBV6-5, with D hard to call. Germline CDR1 MNHEY, CDR2 SVGAGI. This CDR3 contains 14 residues. This CDR3 is CASRARASNAEAFF. The CDR3 bases are TGTGCCAGCAGGGCTAGGGCCTCGAACGCTGAAGCTTTCTTT.

In its sample, this clonotype was seen many times. J is TRBJ2-3 and V is TRBV15; D is unclear. The CDR3 length is 14 residues. The V gene lost 6 bases and the J gene lost 3 bases, with 13 bases spanning the gap. CDR1 is LNHNV and CDR2 is YYDKDF in the germline V gene (reference sequence). DNA for the CDR3: TGTGCCACCAGGGGTTTGGCCCGTACAGATACGCAGTATTTT. As protein: CATRGLARTDTQYF.

This clonotype was seen more than once but under ten times. V and J are TRBV30 and TRBJ2-1, with D possibly matching TRBD1 (6 bases). This CDR3 contains 12 residues. Germline V gives CDR1 GTSNPN, CDR2 SVGIG (reference sequence). V was shortened by 2 bases and J by 9 bases, with 11 bases between the two germline ends. The DNA for the CDR3 is TGTGCCTGGAGTACAGGGTGGGGTGAGCAGTTCTTC. It specifies CAWSTGWGEQFF.

This clonotype has at least ten counts. The CDR3 reads CASSPPFGGPHEQYF. The CDR3 DNA reads as TGTGCCAGCAGTCCCCCCTTCGGGGGTCCCCACGAGCAGTACTTC. The chain joins TRBV28 to TRBJ2-7; weak D call: TRBD2 (6 bases). The ends were cut back, 5 bases at V and 5 bases at J, with 19 bases in the middle. Germline V gene data show CDR1 as MDHEN and CDR2 as SYDVKM. This CDR3 has 15 residues. Drawing the rest from reference TRBV28 and TRBJ2-7, the complete variable domain is DVKVTQSSRYLVKRTGEKVFLECVQDMDHENMFWYRQDPGLGLRLIYFSYDVKMKEKGDIPEGYSVSREKKERFSLILESASTNQTSMYLCASSPPFGGPHEQYFGPGTRLTVT.

This clonotype was recorded many times. The chain links TRBV29-1 to TRBJ2-1, with a tentative D call TRBD1 (5 bases). Trimming shortened V by 3 bases and J by 8 bases, and 17 bases separated the two germline ends. The CDR3 totals 14 residues. Germline values: CDR1 SQVTM, CDR2 ANQGSEA. The CDR3 nucleotides read TGCAGCGTTGAGGTACAGGAAAAGAGCGATGAGCAGTTCTTC. Protein sequence: CSVEVQEKSDEQFF.

At least ten counts were recorded for this clonotype. The chain links TRBV18 to TRBJ2-7; 7 nucleotides line up with TRBD2. V trimming: 2 bases; J trimming: 3 bases; junction bases outside the gene matches: 7. The germline V gene encodes CDR1 KGHSH and CDR2 LQKENI. CDR3 length: 15 amino acids. CDR3 protein: CASSPMAGEVYEQYF. The CDR3 DNA reads as TGTGCCAGCTCACCAATGGCGGGAGAGGTCTACGAGCAGTACTTC.

Many counts were recorded for this clonotype. J is TRBJ1-1 and V is TRBV2; D uncertain. V lost 3 bases, J lost 0 bases, and 5 bases lay in between. Germline lookup yields CDR1 SNHLY and CDR2 FYNNEI. CDR3 length equals 13 residues. Here the CDR3 DNA reads TGTGCCAGCAGTGAGGGAGTGAACACTGAAGCTTTCTTT. This encodes CASSEGVNTEAFF.

The chain recombines TRBV7-2 with TRBJ1-1; D is unclear. Germline V gene lookup returns CDR1 SGHTA and CDR2 FQGNSA. With 3 bases removed from V and 4 bases from J, the gap between germline ends came to 12 bases. CDR3 length equals 14 residues. CDR3 in amino acids: CASSLERTATEAFF. CDR3 nucleotides: TGTGCCAGCAGCTTGGAGAGGACGGCCACTGAAGCTTTCTTT.